The 12 T cell receptor beta chains below come from one sample, sequenced in a study of graft-versus-host responses after intestinal transplantation. Clones were read by immunoSEQ multiplex PCR, and TCRdb kept only the in-frame ones, dropping some. The sample consists of around 13,000 clones, more than 85% of them appearing once. The sample here was PBMCs, taken about 37 months after intestinal transplantation. These receptor sequences come from a human patient who received an intestinal transplant, so some T cells may come from the graft donor.

About this clone itself: In the same sample, other DNA sequences code for this CDR3. The chain links TRBV13 to TRBJ2-1; TRBD2 agrees at 9 bases. The CDR3 runs to 17 residues. The V gene end was trimmed by 0 bases and the J gene end by 0 bases; junction bases not matched to a gene: 3. Germline lookup yields CDR1 PRHDT and CDR2 FYEKMQ (reference sequence). CDR3 protein: CASSLGGGGASYNEQFF. The DNA of the CDR3 is TGTGCCAGCAGCTTAGGTGGCGGGGGGGCCTCCTACAATGAGCAGTTCTTC.

The chain links TRBV7-9 to TRBJ1-5, with 7 bases that match TRBD1. This CDR3 contains 14 residues. J lost 11 bases, V lost 1 base, and 8 bases had no gene match. CDR1 is SEHNR and CDR2 is FQNEAQ in the germline V gene (reference sequence). The CDR3 spells CASSLENPGTAQHF. The CDR3 DNA reads TGTGCCAGCAGCTTAGAAAACCCCGGGACAGCCCAGCATTTT.

This clone was seen only once. V gene TRBV7-3 combines with J gene TRBJ1-5; D is uncertain. The CDR3 is 13 residues long. Looked up from germline, CDR1 is SGHTA and CDR2 is FQGTGA. With 5 bases removed from V and 4 bases from J, the gap between germline ends came to 9 bases. The CDR3 protein is CASSIDRNQPQHF. The DNA of the CDR3 is TGTGCCAGCAGCATCGACCGGAATCAGCCCCAGCATTTT.

The chain has TRBV15 and TRBJ1-2, with D perhaps matching TRBD1 (6 bases). CDR3 size: 14 residues. Trimming took off 6 bases at V and 6 bases at J, with 17 bases between the two ends. Germline V CDR1 and CDR2: LNHNV, YYDKDF (reference sequence). CDR3 residues: CATSANWGRDGYTF. The DNA of the CDR3 is TGTGCCACCAGTGCCAACTGGGGGCGGGATGGCTACACCTTC.

V gene TRBV10-3 combines with J gene TRBJ1-5; D is perhaps TRBD1 (5 bases). Trimming left V 2 bases short and J 2 bases short, with 10 bases between. This CDR3 is 15 amino acids long. Germline lookup yields CDR1 ENHRY and CDR2 SYGVKD. The CDR3 bases are TGTGCCATCAGTGAGCCGTCACAGGGCAATCAGCCCCAGCATTTT. Amino acid sequence: CAISEPSQGNQPQHF.

This chain uses TRBV11-1 with TRBJ2-1, with 8 bases identical to TRBD2. V dropped 5 bases and J dropped 10; count of bases not matched to a gene: 10. Per germline, CDR1 SGHAT and CDR2 FQDESV (reference sequence). The CDR3 loop spans 14 amino acids. The CDR3 DNA sequence: TGTGCCAGCAGCAAAACCCCGGGAGGGCGAGAGCAGTTCTTC. It encodes CASSKTPGGREQFF.

The J gene is TRBJ2-3, the V gene TRBV7-6; 8 nucleotides match TRBD2. CDR1 and CDR2 (germline): SGHVS, FNYEAQ. Trimming at V came to 7 bases and at J to 7 bases, leaving 10 bases not matched to a gene. The CDR3 totals 14 residues. The CDR3 nucleotides are TGTGCCAGCAACCCTATCGGGGGGGCGAATACGCAGTATTTT. Its translation: CASNPIGGANTQYF.

This chain joins TRBV7-3 and TRBJ2-7; 9 bases are a match to TRBD1. The V gene end was trimmed by 2 bases and the J gene end by 1 base; junction bases not matched to a gene: 0. There are 14 residues in the CDR3. Germline V gene data show CDR1 as SGHTA and CDR2 as FQGTGA. CDR3 loop: CASSLGTGSYEQYF. The CDR3 DNA reads as TGTGCCAGCAGCTTAGGGACAGGGTCCTACGAGCAGTACTTC.

The rearrangement links TRBV19 to TRBJ1-6; 10 bases are a match to TRBD1. Germline V CDR1 and CDR2: LNHDA, SQIVND (reference sequence). The V and J ends lost 3 bases and 7 bases, in that order; junction bases with no gene match: 9. CDR3 length equals 17 residues. The CDR3 spells CASSISSGDRGNSPLHF. The CDR3, as DNA: TGTGCCAGTAGTATTTCTTCCGGGGACAGGGGCAATTCACCCCTCCACTTT.

The rearrangement uses TRBV2 and TRBJ1-1; D uncertain. Trimming left V 3 bases short and J 0 bases short, with 5 bases between. Germline CDR1 reads SNHLY; CDR2 reads FYNNEI. The CDR3 consists of 13 residues. The CDR3 DNA sequence: TGTGCCAGCAGTGATTGGATGAACACTGAAGCTTTCTTT. Protein: CASSDWMNTEAFF.

The chain carries TRBV4-1 and TRBJ1-6, with TRBD1 matching over 8 bases. This CDR3 has 15 amino acids. J was trimmed by 8 bases and V by 3 bases; bases with no gene match: 6. Germline CDR1 reads MGHRA; CDR2 reads YSYEKL. CDR3 nucleotide sequence: TGCGCCAGCAGCCACCCAGGGGGCGCTGATTCACCCCTCCACTTT. Protein product: CASSHPGGADSPLHF.

The genes are TRBV2 and TRBJ1-5; unclear D gene. Germline V gene data show CDR1 as SNHLY and CDR2 as FYNNEI. Between the trimmed V and J ends, which lost 4 bases and 3 bases, there was a span of 16 bases. The CDR3 is 16 amino acids. Here the CDR3 reads CASSATSGLANQPQHF. CDR3 nucleotide sequence: TGTGCCAGCAGTGCTACATCAGGTTTGGCCAATCAGCCCCAGCATTTT.